At least ten counts were recorded for the clone carrying this TCR beta chain. Its antigen remains unidentified. The data are from a study of CD8 T cells in ankylosing spondylitis. One entry per CDR3 protein, called by TCRdb with MiXCR from the 5' RACE reads. The table lists fewer than 25,000 distinct CDR3 sequences, over 10% of them singletons, with 30% to 35% in the top ten. Findings and limits, study-wide: Reported data indicate significant enrichment of disease-linked clones within matched ankylosing spondylitis synovial fluid.

The germline CDR1 and CDR2 sequences are LGHNA and YSLEER. CDR3 length equals 14 residues. V shed 1 base and J shed 9 bases, with 13 bases lying between them. The V call is TRBV4-3, the J call TRBJ2-4; D gene ambiguous. This TCR derives from a male donor with ankylosing spondylitis or in good health (not recorded which). The sample taken for sequencing was blood. CDR3 in DNA: TGCGCCAGCAGCCAAGTCTCGGCCGGCGGCATTCAGTACTTC. Protein: CASSQVSAGGIQYF.